The rows below give T cell receptor beta chains drawn from one sample of a study of technical replicates of blood from a few donors. TCRdb's copy holds only in-frame clones and misses some; the assay was immunoSEQ multiplex PCR. The data show 75,000 to 100,000 clones, about 95% seen once. Sequencing input: T cells isolated from PBMCs. The origin of the receptors is a human donor in good health. CDR3s include the opening cysteine and the closing phenylalanine or tryptophan. Fields, in order: J gene, D gene, clone size, V gene, CDR3 DNA, CDR3 protein. The D gene is left open where the match is weak. Size tells how often a clone was seen (once, few, many) or the class of an expanded clone, and some rows leave it out.

TRBJ2-3 | TRBD2 | NA | TRBV19 | TGTGCCAGTAGTCCTCAGAGACTAGCGGGAGGTATAGATACGCAGTATTTT | CASSPQRLAGGIDTQYF
TRBJ2-7 | TRBD2 | NA | TRBV7-8 | TGTGCCAGCAGCTTGGGACTAGCGGGAATCACATACGAGCAGTACTTC | CASSLGLAGITYEQYF
TRBJ1-4 | TRBD1 | NA | TRBV14 | TGTGCCAGCAGACCCCCGGGACAGGGTGAAAAACTGTTTTTT | CASRPPGQGEKLFF
TRBJ2-3 | TRBD1 | once | TRBV15 | TGTGCCACCACAGGGGGTTACACAGATACGCAGTATTTT | CATTGGYTDTQYF
TRBJ2-7 | TRBD2 | few | TRBV5-1 | TGCGCCAGCCAGACTAGCGGGAGTCAGAGCGAGCAGTACTTC | CASQTSGSQSEQYF
TRBJ2-1 | TRBD2 | NA | TRBV7-6 | TGTGCCAGCAGCTTCCCCCTAGCGGCCAGCTCCTACAATGAGCAGTTCTTC | CASSFPLAASSYNEQFF
TRBJ1-3 | TRBD1 | NA | TRBV18 | TGTGCCAGCTCACACAGTAGGGACAGCTCTGGAAACACCATATATTTT | CASSHSRDSSGNTIYF
TRBJ2-7 | TRBD1 | NA | TRBV30 | TGTGCCTGGACCCTAACAGGGGATTTTTACGAGCAGTACTTC | CAWTLTGDFYEQYF
TRBJ1-1 | NA | once | TRBV7-3 | TGTGCCAGCAGCTCGACCGTTCCGGGAAGGAACACTGAAGCTTTCTTT | CASSSTVPGRNTEAFF
TRBJ1-4 | NA | NA | TRBV10-3 | TGTGCCATCAAGAAGGGGGGGCCTAATGAAAAACTGTTTTTT | CAIKKGGPNEKLFF
TRBJ2-3 | NA | NA | TRBV4-3 | TGCGCCAGCAGCCTTAAAGCGGGTATAGCAGATACGCAGTATTTT | CASSLKAGIADTQYF
TRBJ2-3 | NA | NA | TRBV20-1 | TGCAGTGTTCCTCTAGAGTATACGCAGTATTTT | CSVPLEYTQYF
TRBJ2-7 | TRBD1 | NA | TRBV4-2 | TGTGCCAGCAGCCTAAACACAGGGGCCAACGAGCAGTACTTC | CASSLNTGANEQYF
TRBJ1-1 | NA | NA | TRBV28 | TGTGCCTCCCGCCCGGGTCTTTCCAGCTCGCACACTGAAGCTTTCTTT | CASRPGLSSSHTEAFF
TRBJ1-2 | TRBD1 | NA | TRBV29-1 | TGCAGCGTTGTAGGGACAGCGTTCTATGGCTACACCTTC | CSVVGTAFYGYTF
TRBJ1-1 | NA | NA | TRBV10-1 | TGCGCCAGCCTGGAGGGAACTGAAGCTTTCTTT | CASLEGTEAFF
TRBJ1-1 | NA | few | TRBV2 | TGTGCCAGCAGTATATTTGAAGCTTTCTTT | CASSIFEAFF
TRBJ2-3 | TRBD2 | NA | TRBV29-1 | TGCAGCGTTGCGGGGGGTATCACAGATACGCAGTATTTT | CSVAGGITDTQYF
TRBJ2-2 | TRBD1 | NA | TRBV27 | TGTGCCACCAAAGGACAGGGAAACACCGGGGAGCTGTTTTTT | CATKGQGNTGELFF
TRBJ1-2 | TRBD1 | NA | TRBV19 | TGTGCCAGTAACCAGGGGGCAGGGACCTATGGCTACACCTTC | CASNQGAGTYGYTF
TRBJ1-1 | NA | NA | TRBV21-1 | TGTGCCAGCAGAGGGGGCACTGAAGCTTTCTTT | CASRGGTEAFF
TRBJ2-7 | NA | NA | TRBV4-2 | TGTGCCAGCAGCCAAGATGTGGGGGGCTCCTACGAGCAGTACTTC | CASSQDVGGSYEQYF
TRBJ1-2 | NA | NA | TRBV7-6 | TGTGCCAGCAGCTTAGAGGGTGTGGGGGGGAGCTATGGCTACACCTTC | CASSLEGVGGSYGYTF
TRBJ2-1 | NA | NA | TRBV27 | TGTGCCAGCAGAGCGGGTCTTAGTCACAATGAGCAGTTCTTC | CASRAGLSHNEQFF
TRBJ1-2 | NA | NA | TRBV5-3 | TGTGCCAGAAGCTCGCATAAACAGGGCCTTGGCTACACCTTC | CARSSHKQGLGYTF